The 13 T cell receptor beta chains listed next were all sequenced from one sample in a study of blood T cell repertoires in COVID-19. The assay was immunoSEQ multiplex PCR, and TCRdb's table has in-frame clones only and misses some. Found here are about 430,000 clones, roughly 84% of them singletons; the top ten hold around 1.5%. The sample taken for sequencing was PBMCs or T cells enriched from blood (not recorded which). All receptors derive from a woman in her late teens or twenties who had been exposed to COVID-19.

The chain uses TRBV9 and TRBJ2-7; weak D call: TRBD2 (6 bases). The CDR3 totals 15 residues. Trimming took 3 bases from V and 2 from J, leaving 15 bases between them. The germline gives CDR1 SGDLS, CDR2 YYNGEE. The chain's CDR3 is CASSAEGRATYEQYF. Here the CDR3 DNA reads TGTGCCAGCAGCGCGGAGGGTAGGGCCACCTACGAGCAGTACTTC.

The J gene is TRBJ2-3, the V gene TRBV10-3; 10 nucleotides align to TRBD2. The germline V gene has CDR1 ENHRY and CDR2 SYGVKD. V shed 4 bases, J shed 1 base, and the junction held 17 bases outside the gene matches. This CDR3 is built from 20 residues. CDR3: CAISAPSGGSHPDRTDTQYF. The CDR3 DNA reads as TGTGCCATCAGTGCTCCTAGCGGGGGAAGCCATCCAGATCGCACAGATACGCAGTATTTT.

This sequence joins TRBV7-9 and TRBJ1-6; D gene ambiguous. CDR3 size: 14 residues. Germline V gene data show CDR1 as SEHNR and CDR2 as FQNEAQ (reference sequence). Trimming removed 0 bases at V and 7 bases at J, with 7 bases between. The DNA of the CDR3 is TGTGCCAGCAGCTTAGCGCGGCTGAATTCACCCCTCCACTTT. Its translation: CASSLARLNSPLHF.

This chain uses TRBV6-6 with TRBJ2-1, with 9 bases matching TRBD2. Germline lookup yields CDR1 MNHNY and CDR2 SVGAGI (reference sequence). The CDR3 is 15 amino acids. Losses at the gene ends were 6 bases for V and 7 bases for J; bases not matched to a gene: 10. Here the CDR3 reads CASSYVAGVGNEQFF. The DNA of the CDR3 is TGTGCCAGCAGCTATGTAGCGGGAGTAGGTAATGAGCAGTTCTTC.

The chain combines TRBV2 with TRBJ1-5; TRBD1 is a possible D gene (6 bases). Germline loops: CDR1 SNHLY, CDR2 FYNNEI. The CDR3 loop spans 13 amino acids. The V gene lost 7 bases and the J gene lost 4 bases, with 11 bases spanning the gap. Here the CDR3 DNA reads TGTGCCAGCAACACAGGGCCTAATCAGCCCCAGCATTTT. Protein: CASNTGPNQPQHF.

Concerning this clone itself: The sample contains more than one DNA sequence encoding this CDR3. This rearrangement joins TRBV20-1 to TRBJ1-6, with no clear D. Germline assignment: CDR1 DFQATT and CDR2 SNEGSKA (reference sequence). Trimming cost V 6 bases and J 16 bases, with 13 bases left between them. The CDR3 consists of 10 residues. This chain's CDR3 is CSATNMLLHF. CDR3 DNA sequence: TGCAGTGCGACAAATATGCTTCTCCACTTT.

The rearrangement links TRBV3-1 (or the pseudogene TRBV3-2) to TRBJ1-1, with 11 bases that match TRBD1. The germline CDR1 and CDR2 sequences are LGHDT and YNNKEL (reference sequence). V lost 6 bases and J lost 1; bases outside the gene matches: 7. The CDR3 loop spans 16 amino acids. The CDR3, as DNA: TGTGCCAGCAGTCCCGGGACAGGGGGTACGAACACTGAAGCTTTCTTT. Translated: CASSPGTGGTNTEAFF.

For the CDR3, the DNA is TGTGCCAGCAGCCAAGACTTCGCCAGGCAGTACGAGCAGTACTTC. Translated: CASSQDFARQYEQYF. This sequence joins TRBV14 and TRBJ2-7; no clear D. The germline gives CDR1 SGHDN, CDR2 FVKESK. V gave up 0 bases and J gave up 4 bases, with 13 bases separating them. The CDR3 has 15 amino acids. Together with reference TRBV14 and TRBJ2-7, the CDR3 gives the full variable domain: EAGVTQFPSHSVIEKGQTVTLRCDPISGHDNLYWYRRVMGKEIKFLLHFVKESKQDESGMPNNRFLAERTGGTYSTLKVQPAELEDSGVYFCASSQDFARQYEQYFGPGTRLTVT.

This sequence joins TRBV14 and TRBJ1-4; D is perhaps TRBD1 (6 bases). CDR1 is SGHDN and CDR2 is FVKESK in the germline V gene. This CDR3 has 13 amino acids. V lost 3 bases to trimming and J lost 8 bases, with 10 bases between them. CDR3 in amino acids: CASSQGTLEKLFF. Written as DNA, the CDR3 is TGTGCCAGCAGCCAGGGGACACTAGAAAAACTGTTTTTT.

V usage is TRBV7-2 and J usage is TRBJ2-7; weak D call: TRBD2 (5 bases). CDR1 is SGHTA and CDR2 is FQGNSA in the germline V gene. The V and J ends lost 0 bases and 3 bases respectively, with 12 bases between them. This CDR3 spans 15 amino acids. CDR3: CASSLAAEEGYEQYF. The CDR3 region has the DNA TGTGCCAGCAGCTTAGCGGCGGAAGAGGGCTACGAGCAGTACTTC.

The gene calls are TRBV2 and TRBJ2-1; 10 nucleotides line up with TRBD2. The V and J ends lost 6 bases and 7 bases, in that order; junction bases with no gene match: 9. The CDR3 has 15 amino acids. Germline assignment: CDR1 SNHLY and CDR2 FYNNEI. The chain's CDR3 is CASRESGGAGNEQFF. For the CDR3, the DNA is TGTGCCAGCAGAGAAAGCGGGGGGGCCGGAAATGAGCAGTTCTTC.

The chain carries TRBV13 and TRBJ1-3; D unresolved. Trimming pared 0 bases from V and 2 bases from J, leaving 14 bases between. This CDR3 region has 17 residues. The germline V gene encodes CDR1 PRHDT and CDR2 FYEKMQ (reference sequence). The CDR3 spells CASSLGGGRRAGNTIYF. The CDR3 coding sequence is TGTGCCAGCAGCTTAGGGGGAGGAAGGAGGGCTGGAAACACCATATATTTT.

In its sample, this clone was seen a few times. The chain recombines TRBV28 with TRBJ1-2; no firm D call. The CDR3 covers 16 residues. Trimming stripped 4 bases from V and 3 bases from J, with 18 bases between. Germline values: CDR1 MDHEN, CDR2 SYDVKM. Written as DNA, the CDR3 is TGTGCCAGCAGTTCCCCCTCTATGGGCACATACTATGGCTACACCTTC. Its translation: CASSSPSMGTYYGYTF.